Described below is a single TCR beta chain sequence and its context. There is no known antigen for this receptor. One base away there is no much larger clone; base qualities are not given. Via the germline V gene (reference sequence), CDR1 is SEHNR and CDR2 FQNEAQ. Its CDR3 holds 15 amino acids, cysteine through phenylalanine. Only the CDR3 part of the read is kept: 45 bases, read in frame from the first base. The V and J ends are trimmed by 2 bases and 5 bases, leaving 16 bases between them. The data were taken from a study of vaccination and CD4 T cells after COVID-19 (dated 2022 in TCRdb). Some background on the complete study: The convalescent cohort comprised six males and four females, including two Hispanic individuals, seven Caucasians, two Asians and one multiracial person. Each participant got two doses of either the Pfizer-BioNTech BNT162b2 vaccine (n=8) or the Moderna mRNA-1273 vaccine (n=2). Post-COVID blood samples from convalescent patients were collected a median of about 110 days after diagnosis, with a range of 35 to 161 days. Post-vaccine blood samples were obtained a median of around 74 days after the second vaccine dose, with a range of roughly 14 to 241 days. Overlapping spike peptide pools from SARS-CoV-2 and from the common cold coronaviruses HCoV-NL63, HCoV-OC43 and HCoV-229E were used as culture stimuli. As controls, cultures received a CEFX viral epitope pool (the positive control), an HIV-1 Nef peptide pool (the negative control), or no peptide at all. In roughly eleven COVID-19 convalescent patients and a handful of infection-naive healthy vaccine recipients, the spike-specific CD4+ TCR repertoire before mRNA vaccination was compared with the repertoire after mRNA vaccination.

Beyond this particular receptor, the publication reports: Of the vaccine-specific clones in convalescent patients, 304 of 307, or nearly all, reacted only to SARS-CoV-2 spike and did not cross-react with common cold coronaviruses. Among convalescent patients, a median roughly 84% of the SARS-CoV-2-reactive clones seen after vaccination appeared only after vaccination, which suggests priming specific to the vaccine. Only a relatively small number of convalescent patients were included in the study, and early timepoints following natural infection were not analyzed. The median count of SARS-CoV-2-reactive clonotypes went up from 20 to 25 after infection to a few dozen after vaccination, although the change was not significant.

The treatment or condition label, as the study defines it: roughly ten-day PBMC culture with coronavirus spike peptide pools or control peptides (ViraFEST assay). To expand antigen-specific T cells with peptide pools and then pick out the expanded clonotypes through TCR sequencing, the study relied on the ViraFEST assay. Negative nucleocapsid antibody tests before and after vaccination confirmed that the healthy vaccine recipients had no prior SARS-CoV-2 infection. Each well held 2 million to 2.5 million PBMCs cultured with approximately 9.1 ug/ml peptide pools in IMDM containing approximately 5% human AB serum and about 10 IU/ml IL-2. On days 3 and 7, half of the culture medium was replaced with fresh IL-2-containing medium. After approximately 10 days of culture, CD4+ T cells were isolated by negative selection using the EasySep CD4+ T cell isolation kit. Ficoll-Paque Plus gradient centrifugation was used to isolate PBMCs from whole blood, and the isolated PBMCs were then either used fresh or cryopreserved at -140C. Culture conditions were generally each tested in triplicate wells.

The library was obtained by PCR. DNA from cultured CD4+ T cells underwent TCR sequencing with the Oncomine TCR Beta short-read assay at the Johns Hopkins FTIC core. The QIAamp micro DNA kit was used to extract genomic DNA from the cultured CD4+ T cells. Oncomine TCR Beta libraries made from cultured CD4+ T cells were pooled using unique dual indexes and sequenced on an Illumina iSeq 100. As for the original processing: Non-productive sequences were removed, and CDR3s not starting with C, not ending with F or W, or shorter than 7 amino acids were discarded. Antigen-specific clonotypes were identified with the MANAFEST web application by comparing peptide-stimulated wells with reference and other culture wells. For a clone to be called positive, the clone needed an FDR below 0.05, an odds ratio above 5, and a productive frequency above 0.1% in at least two of three replicate wells. A clonotype was classed as cross-reactive if the clonotype showed significant expansion both in SARS-CoV-2 spike wells and in at least one common cold coronavirus spike condition. Levenshtein distances (stringdist) and unrooted phylogenetic trees (ape) in R version 3.6.1 were used to assess CDR3 homology. The public reads were run again by TCRdb, first through fastp at Q25 and then through MiXCR, and only productive beta chains were kept. Rows are combined by CDR3 protein, so each entry shows the most common genes and DNA. These V and J calls are TCRdb output, not the study's own analysis. This sample gives about 20,000 distinct CDR3 sequences in total; roughly 40% of them show up just once. The ten top clones hold 15% to 20% of the sample.

This TCR was sampled from a human donor who received a COVID-19 vaccine. The chain joins TRBV7-9 to TRBJ2-7, and perhaps TRBD1 as D gene, on 5 matching bases. Here the sequenced sample was CD4+ T cells from blood, cultured in vitro, taken before SARS-CoV-2 vaccination. In nucleotide form, the sequence is TGTGCCAGCAGCTTATCGGGTGACAGTTTCCACGAGCAGTACTTC. This sequence encodes CASSLSGDSFHEQYF.